This TCR beta chain is from a study of response to subunit inactivated influenza vaccine. In TCRdb, the RT-PCR reads were re-called with MiXCR into one record per CDR3 protein. The sample contains hundreds of thousands of distinct CDR3 sequences, about a sixth of which appear only once. The V and J ends lost 4 bases and 4 bases, in that order; junction bases with no gene match: 3. In germline, CDR1 is DFQATT, CDR2 SNEGSKA (reference sequence). There are 12 residues in the CDR3. This clonotype has a handful of counts. The V gene is TRBV20-1, the J gene TRBJ1-2; 7 nucleotides match TRBD1. This material consisted of PBMCs from blood, taken about 13 days after vaccination. The clonotype comes from a man between 50 and 59 years old who received an inactivated influenza vaccine. CDR3 amino acids: CSATGQLYGYTF. CDR3 bases: TGCAGTGCTACGGGACAGCTCTATGGCTACACCTTC.